A selection of T cell receptor beta chains follows, all from one sample in a study of CD8+CD57+ T cells in acquired aplastic anemia. TCRdb passed the reads through MiXCR, listing each CDR3 protein once. The sample gives about 160,000 distinct CDR3 sequences, about 48% of which show up once; approximately 1% is in the top ten. The sequenced sample was sorted CD4+, CD8+, or CD8+CD57+ T cells (not recorded which) from PBMCs. The receptor set was obtained from a human donor in good health. Each CDR3 is given with its conserved first and last residue. D genes are given only for firm matches. A row's size may be missing; if present it is once, few, many or a size class.

J gene	V gene	D gene	CDR3 length	clone size	CDR3 DNA	CDR3 protein
TRBJ1-2	TRBV7-8	TRBD1	14	many	TGTGCCAGCAGCGGCCGGGACAGGGGCTATGGCTACACCTTC	CASSGRDRGYGYTF
TRBJ1-1	TRBV10-3	TRBD1	15	-	TGTGCCTCTGCCCCCCCCGGGACAGCGAACACTGAAGCTTTCTTT	CASAPPGTANTEAFF
TRBJ2-3	TRBV4-2	-	17	-	TGTGCCAGCAGCCACGGAGGGGCAGCCGGGAGCACAGATACGCAGTATTTT	CASSHGGAAGSTDTQYF
TRBJ1-2	TRBV10-1	-	15	once	TGTGCCATCAGTGAGTCGGCGGGATCTAACTATGGCTACACCTTC	CAISESAGSNYGYTF
TRBJ1-6	TRBV10-3	-	14	few	TGTGCCATCAGTGAGTCTTTCGAGTTTTCACCCCTCCACTTT	CAISESFEFSPLHF
TRBJ1-5	TRBV24-1	-	14	many	TGTGCCACCAGTGATTTGGGAGGTAATCAGCCCCAGCATTTT	CATSDLGGNQPQHF
TRBJ2-7	TRBV7-7	TRBD1	14	-	TGTGCTAGCAGCCCCGGACAGGCTACCTACGAGCAGTACTTC	CASSPGQATYEQYF
TRBJ2-7	TRBV6-1	-	15	many	TGTGCCAGCAGTGTTGGGGGGCCCCCCTCCTACGAGCAGTACTTC	CASSVGGPPSYEQYF
TRBJ2-5	TRBV29-1	-	14	-	TGCAGCGTTGCATCCTGGGGCTTATCGGAGACCCAGTACTTC	CSVASWGLSETQYF
TRBJ2-5	TRBV7-9	TRBD1	13	-	TGTGCCAGCAGCCCGGACAGGCAAGAGACCCAGTACTTC	CASSPDRQETQYF
TRBJ2-5	TRBV19	TRBD1	13	few	TGTGCCAGTACCACGACAGGGGGAGAGACCCAGTACTTC	CASTTTGGETQYF
TRBJ1-1	TRBV6-5	TRBD1	15	many	TGTGCCAGCAGGCGGACAGGGGGCGCGAACACTGAAGCTTTCTTT	CASRRTGGANTEAFF
TRBJ1-2	TRBV5-6	-	15	-	TGTGCCAGCAGCGGATTGGGGGGCGCGTTGTTTGGCTACACCTTC	CASSGLGGALFGYTF
TRBJ2-1	TRBV29-1	-	11	-	TGCAGCGTTGTCCTCCTTAATGAGCAGTTCTTC	CSVVLLNEQFF
TRBJ1-1	TRBV20-1	-	11	many	TGCAGTGCTGATGGGAAATCAGAAGCTTTCTTT	CSADGKSEAFF
TRBJ2-5	TRBV24-1	TRBD2	16	-	TGTGCCACCAGTGACCGTGGCGAGCGGGACGGAGAGACCCAGTACTTC	CATSDRGERDGETQYF
TRBJ2-7	TRBV10-3	TRBD2	15	-	TGTGCCATCAGTGGGGGTGTCCCGGGGAGGGACGAGCAGTACTTC	CAISGGVPGRDEQYF
TRBJ1-1	TRBV5-1	TRBD1	17	many	TGCGCCAGCAGTTTGAGGGGACAGGCTCGTGTGGACACTGAAGCTTTCTTT	CASSLRGQARVDTEAFF